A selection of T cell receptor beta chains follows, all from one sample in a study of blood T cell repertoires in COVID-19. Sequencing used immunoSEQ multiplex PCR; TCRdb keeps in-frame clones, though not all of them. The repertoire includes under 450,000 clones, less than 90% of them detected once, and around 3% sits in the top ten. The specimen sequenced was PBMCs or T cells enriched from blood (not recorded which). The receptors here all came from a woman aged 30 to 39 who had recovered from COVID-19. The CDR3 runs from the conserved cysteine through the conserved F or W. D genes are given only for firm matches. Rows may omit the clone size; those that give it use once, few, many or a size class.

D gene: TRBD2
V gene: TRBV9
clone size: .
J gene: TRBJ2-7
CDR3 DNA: TGTGCCAGCAGCGTAGGAGGAGCGGGGGCGACCTCCTACGAGCAGTACTTC
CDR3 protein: CASSVGGAGATSYEQYF

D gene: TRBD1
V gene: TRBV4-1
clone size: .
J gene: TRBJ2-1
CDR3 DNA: TGCGCCAGCAGCCAGCCGGGACAGGGCCACAATGAGCAGTTCTTC
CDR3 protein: CASSQPGQGHNEQFF

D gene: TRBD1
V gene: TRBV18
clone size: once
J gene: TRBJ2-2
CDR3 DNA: TGTGCCAGCTCACCCGGACAGGGCTTTAACACCGGGGAGCTGTTTTTT
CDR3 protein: CASSPGQGFNTGELFF

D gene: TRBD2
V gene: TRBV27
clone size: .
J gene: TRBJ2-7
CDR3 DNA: TGTGCCAGCAGTCCCGGCGGGGGTGCCTACGAGCAGTACTTC
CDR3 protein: CASSPGGGAYEQYF

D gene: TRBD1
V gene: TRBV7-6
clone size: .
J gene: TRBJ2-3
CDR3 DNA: TGTGCCAGCAGCTTAGAAGTGTCCGGGACAGGGATGGAAGATACGCAGTATTTT
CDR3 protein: CASSLEVSGTGMEDTQYF

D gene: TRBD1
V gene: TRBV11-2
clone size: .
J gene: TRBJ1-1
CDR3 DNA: TGTGCCAGCAGCTTAGGACAGGGGGTAATGGCTTTCTTT
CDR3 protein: CASSLGQGVMAFF

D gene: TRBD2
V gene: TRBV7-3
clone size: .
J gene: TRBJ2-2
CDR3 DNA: TGTGCCATCCGACTAGCCACCGGGGAGCTGTTTTTT
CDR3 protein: CAIRLATGELFF

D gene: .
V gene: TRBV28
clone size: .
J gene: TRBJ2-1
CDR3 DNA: TGTGCCAGCGGGCTCTCGAGTGTCGAGCAGTTCTTC
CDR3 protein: CASGLSSVEQFF

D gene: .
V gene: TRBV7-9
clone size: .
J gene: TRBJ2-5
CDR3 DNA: TGTGCCAGCAGCCCGAGACTTGAAGAGACCCAGTACTTC
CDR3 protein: CASSPRLEETQYF

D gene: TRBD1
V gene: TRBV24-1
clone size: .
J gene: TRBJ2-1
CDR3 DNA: TGTGCCACCAGTGATTCCCCTGGGACAGCCTCTCGGAATGAGCAGTTCTTC
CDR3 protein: CATSDSPGTASRNEQFF

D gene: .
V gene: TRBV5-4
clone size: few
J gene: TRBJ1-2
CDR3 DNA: TGTGCCAGCAGCTTGGCAGGAGGGGATGGCTACACCTTC
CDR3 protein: CASSLAGGDGYTF

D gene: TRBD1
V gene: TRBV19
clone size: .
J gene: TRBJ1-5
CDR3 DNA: TGTGCCAGTAGGGCGCGGACAGGAGGTGATCAGCCCCAGCATTTT
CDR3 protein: CASRARTGGDQPQHF

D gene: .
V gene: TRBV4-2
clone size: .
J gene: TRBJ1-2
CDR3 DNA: TGTGCCAGCAGCCAAGTCTCGCAGGGCGCTAACTATGGCTACACCTTC
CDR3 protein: CASSQVSQGANYGYTF

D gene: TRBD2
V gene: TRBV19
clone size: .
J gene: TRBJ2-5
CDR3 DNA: TGTGCCACCTCTCCGATGGGAGGGTTGAAAGAGACCCAGTACTTC
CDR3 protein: CATSPMGGLKETQYF